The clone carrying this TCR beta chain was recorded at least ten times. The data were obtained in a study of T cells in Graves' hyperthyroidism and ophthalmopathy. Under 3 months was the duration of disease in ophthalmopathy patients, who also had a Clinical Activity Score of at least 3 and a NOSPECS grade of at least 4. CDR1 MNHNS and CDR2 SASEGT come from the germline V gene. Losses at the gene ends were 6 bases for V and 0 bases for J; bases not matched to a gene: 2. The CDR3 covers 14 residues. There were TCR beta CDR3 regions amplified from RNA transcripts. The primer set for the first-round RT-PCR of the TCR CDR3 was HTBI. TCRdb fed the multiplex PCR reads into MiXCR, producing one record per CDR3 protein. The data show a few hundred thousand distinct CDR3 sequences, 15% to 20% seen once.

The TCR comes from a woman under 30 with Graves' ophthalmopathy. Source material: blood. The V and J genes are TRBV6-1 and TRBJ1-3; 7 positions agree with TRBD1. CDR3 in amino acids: CASRAGGSGNTIYF. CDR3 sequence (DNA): TGTGCCAGCAGGGCAGGGGGCTCTGGAAACACCATATATTTT.